This record concerns one TCR beta chain sequence. CDR1 is SGHDT and CDR2 is YYEEEE in the germline V gene. V was shortened by 3 bases and J by 4 bases, with 5 bases between the two germline ends. The CDR3 totals 11 residues. Profiled with immunoSEQ multiplex PCR; TCRdb holds only in-frame clones, not every one. The sample holds about 94,000 clones; 75% to 85% are singletons and the top ten take 19%. This entry belongs to a study of blood T cell repertoires in COVID-19. This chain uses TRBV5-6 with TRBJ2-7; D call uncertain. The source is a human donor in a cohort sampled during active COVID-19. The sequenced material came from peripheral blood. The CDR3 DNA reads as TGTGCCAGCAGCTCGCGATACGAGCAGTACTTC. Translation: CASSSRYEQYF.